This is a list of T cell receptor beta chains from one sample in a study of T cell responses to AZD1222 COVID-19 vaccine. Profiled with immunoSEQ multiplex PCR; TCRdb holds only in-frame clones, not every one. The sample records about 110,000 clones, under 95% being singletons. The sequences come from peripheral blood, collected on day 0 of AZD1222 vaccination. Receptors originate from an adult in good health. The CDR3 runs from the conserved cysteine through the conserved F or W. Clone sizes are given selectively: once, few, many, or a class where the clone is expanded.

TRBJ1-5 | TRBV19 | - | CASSIGYQPQHF
TRBJ2-2 | TRBV7-7 | - | CASSSRPRGTGELFF
TRBJ1-4 | TRBV7-5 | - | CVRFDFGTGIEKLFF
TRBJ2-5 | TRBV29-1 | few | CSWSSGETQYF
TRBJ1-2 | TRBV28 | many | CASSLWSVNSYTF
TRBJ1-3 | TRBV7-2 | - | CASSFSVVVGNTIYF
TRBJ2-3 | TRBV12-3/TRBV12-4 | - | CASSFRGSDTQYF
TRBJ1-3 | TRBV5-1 | - | CASSLESRGADTIYF
TRBJ2-1 | TRBV7-9 | - | CASSFWTADNEQFF
TRBJ2-1 | TRBV11-2 | - | CASSSEWTSVGYEQFF
TRBJ1-6 | TRBV4-1 | - | CASSQGGSNSPLHF
TRBJ2-1 | TRBV19 | - | CASSEDGEPTYNEQFF
TRBJ2-3 | TRBV5-4 | - | CASSLQGALSTDTQYF
TRBJ1-3 | TRBV12-3/TRBV12-4 | - | CASSLWGNTIYF
TRBJ2-7 | TRBV3-1/TRBV3-2 | - | CASSQSDEQYF
TRBJ1-2 | TRBV5-4 | - | CASSFMGRVGGYTF
TRBJ1-1 | TRBV9 | - | CASSVSVGTEAFF
TRBJ2-7 | TRBV28 | - | CASSFTSSSYEQYF
TRBJ1-1 | TRBV28 | - | CASSSRGGWGTEAFF
TRBJ1-2 | TRBV28 | - | CASSLSSTGTYHYGYTF
TRBJ1-5 | TRBV6-1 | - | CASSEVLVAGRRYSNQPQHF
TRBJ1-2 | TRBV5-1 | once | CASRGEGANYGYTF
TRBJ1-3 | TRBV18 | - | CASSPLPGTGNTIYF
TRBJ2-5 | TRBV28 | - | CASSLFWTGDQETQYF
TRBJ1-5 | TRBV6-5 | - | CASSYGRGNQPQHF
TRBJ2-5 | TRBV13 | - | CASSSDGIQETQYF
TRBJ1-2 | TRBV6-6 | - | CASSRSGTGGAVYGYTF